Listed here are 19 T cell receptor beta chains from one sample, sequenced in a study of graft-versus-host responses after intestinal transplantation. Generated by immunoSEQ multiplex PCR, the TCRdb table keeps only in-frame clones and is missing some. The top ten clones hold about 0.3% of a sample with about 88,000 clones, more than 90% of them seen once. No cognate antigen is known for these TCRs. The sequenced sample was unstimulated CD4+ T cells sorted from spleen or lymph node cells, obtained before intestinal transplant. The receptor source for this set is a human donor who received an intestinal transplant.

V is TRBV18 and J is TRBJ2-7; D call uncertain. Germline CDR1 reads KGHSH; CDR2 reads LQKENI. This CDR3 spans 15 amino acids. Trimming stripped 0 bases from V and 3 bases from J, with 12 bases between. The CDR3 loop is CASSPPTPRVYEQYF. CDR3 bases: TGTGCCAGCTCACCACCGACGCCAAGGGTCTACGAGCAGTACTTC.

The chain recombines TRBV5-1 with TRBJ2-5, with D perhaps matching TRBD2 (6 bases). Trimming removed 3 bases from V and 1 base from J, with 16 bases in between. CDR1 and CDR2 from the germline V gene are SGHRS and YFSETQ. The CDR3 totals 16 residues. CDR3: CASSSQSLEGQETQYF. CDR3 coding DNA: TGCGCCAGCAGCTCCCAATCGTTGGAGGGCCAAGAGACCCAGTACTTC.

This CDR3 is CASSQDRWASGRAPPADTQYF. In DNA form, the CDR3 reads TGTGCCAGCAGCCAAGATCGGTGGGCTAGCGGGAGGGCCCCTCCTGCAGATACGCAGTATTTT. The V and J genes are TRBV4-2 and TRBJ2-3; 12 bases line up with TRBD2. The CDR3 has 21 amino acids. Germline assignment: CDR1 LGHNA and CDR2 YNFKEQ. V lost 0 bases and J lost 4; bases outside the gene matches: 17.

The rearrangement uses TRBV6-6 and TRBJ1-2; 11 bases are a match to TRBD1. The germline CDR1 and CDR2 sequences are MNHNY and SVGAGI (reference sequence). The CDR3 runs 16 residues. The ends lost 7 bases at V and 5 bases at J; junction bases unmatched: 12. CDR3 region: CASTPRQGQGGYGYTF. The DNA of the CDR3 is TGTGCCAGCACCCCCCGACAGGGACAGGGGGGATATGGCTACACCTTC.

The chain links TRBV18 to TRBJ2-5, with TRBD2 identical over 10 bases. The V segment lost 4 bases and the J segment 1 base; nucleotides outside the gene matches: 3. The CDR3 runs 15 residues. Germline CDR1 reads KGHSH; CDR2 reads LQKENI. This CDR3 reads CASSRRTSGQETQYF. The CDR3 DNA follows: TGTGCCAGCTCACGAAGGACTAGCGGCCAAGAGACCCAGTACTTC.

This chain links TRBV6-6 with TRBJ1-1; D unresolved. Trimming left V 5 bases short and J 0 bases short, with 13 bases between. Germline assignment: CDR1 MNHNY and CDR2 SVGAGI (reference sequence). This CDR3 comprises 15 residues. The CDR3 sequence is CASSPPRSLNTEAFF. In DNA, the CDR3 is TGTGCCAGCAGTCCCCCCCGCAGCCTGAACACTGAAGCTTTCTTT.

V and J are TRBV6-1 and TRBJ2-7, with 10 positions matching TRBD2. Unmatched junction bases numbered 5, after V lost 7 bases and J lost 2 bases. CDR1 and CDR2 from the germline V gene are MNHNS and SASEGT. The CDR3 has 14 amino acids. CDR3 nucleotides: TGTGCCAGCAACATAGCGGGAGGCACCTACGAGCAGTACTTC. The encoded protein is CASNIAGGTYEQYF.

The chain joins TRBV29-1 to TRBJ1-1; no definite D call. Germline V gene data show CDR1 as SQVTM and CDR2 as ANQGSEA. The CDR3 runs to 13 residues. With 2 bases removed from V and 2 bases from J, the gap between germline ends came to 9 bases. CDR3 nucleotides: TGCAGCGTTGAACACCTTATAAACACTGAAGCTTTCTTT. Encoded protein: CSVEHLINTEAFF. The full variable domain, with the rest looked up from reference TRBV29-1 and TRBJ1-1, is SAVISQKPSRDICQRGTSLTIQCQVDSQVTMMFWYRQQPGQSLTLIATANQGSEATYESGFVIDKFPISRPNLTFSTLTVSNMSPEDSSIYLCSVEHLINTEAFFGQGTRLTVV.

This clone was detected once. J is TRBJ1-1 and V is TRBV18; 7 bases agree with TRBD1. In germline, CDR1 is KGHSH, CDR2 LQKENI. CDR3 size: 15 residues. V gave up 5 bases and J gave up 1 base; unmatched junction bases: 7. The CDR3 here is CASSLRQGQNTEAFF. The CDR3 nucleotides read TGTGCCAGCTCATTGCGACAGGGACAGAACACTGAAGCTTTCTTT.

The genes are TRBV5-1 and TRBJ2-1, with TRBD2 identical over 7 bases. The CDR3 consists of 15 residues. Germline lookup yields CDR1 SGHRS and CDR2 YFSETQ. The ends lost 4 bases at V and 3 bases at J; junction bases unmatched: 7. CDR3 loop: CASSVTSRNYNEQFF. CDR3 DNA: TGCGCCAGCAGCGTGACTAGCAGAAACTACAATGAGCAGTTCTTC.

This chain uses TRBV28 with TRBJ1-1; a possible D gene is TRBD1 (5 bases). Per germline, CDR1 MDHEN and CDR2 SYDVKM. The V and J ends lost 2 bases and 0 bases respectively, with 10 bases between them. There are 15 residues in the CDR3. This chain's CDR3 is CASSLTPGMNTEAFF. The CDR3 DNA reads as TGTGCCAGCAGTTTAACCCCAGGGATGAACACTGAAGCTTTCTTT.

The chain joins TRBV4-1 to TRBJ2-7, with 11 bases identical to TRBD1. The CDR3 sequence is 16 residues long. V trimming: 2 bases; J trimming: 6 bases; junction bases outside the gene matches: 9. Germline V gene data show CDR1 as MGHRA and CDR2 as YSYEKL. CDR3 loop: CASSQPPGQGGIEQYF. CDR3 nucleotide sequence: TGCGCCAGCAGCCAACCCCCGGGACAGGGGGGCATCGAGCAGTACTTC.

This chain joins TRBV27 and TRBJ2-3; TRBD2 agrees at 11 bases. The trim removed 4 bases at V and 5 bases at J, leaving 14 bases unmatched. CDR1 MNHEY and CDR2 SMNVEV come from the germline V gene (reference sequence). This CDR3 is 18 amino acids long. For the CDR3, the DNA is TGTGCCAGCAGTTGGGCGGGCGTTAGCGGGAGGGCCAAAGATACGCAGTATTTT. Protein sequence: CASSWAGVSGRAKDTQYF.

In nucleotides, the CDR3 is TGCGCCAGCAGCCGTCCCGTGGGGGAGCTGTTTTTT. Its translation is CASSRPVGELFF. The chain recombines TRBV4-1 with TRBJ2-2; no reliable D call. CDR1 is MGHRA, CDR2 YSYEKL, per germline. The CDR3 covers 12 residues. V was shortened by 4 bases and J by 8 bases, with 8 bases between the two germline ends.

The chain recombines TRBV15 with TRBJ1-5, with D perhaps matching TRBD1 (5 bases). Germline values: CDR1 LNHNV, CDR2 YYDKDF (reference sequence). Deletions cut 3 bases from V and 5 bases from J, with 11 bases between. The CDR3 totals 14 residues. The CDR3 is CATSRTAGDQPQHF. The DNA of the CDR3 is TGTGCCACCAGCAGGACAGCGGGGGATCAGCCCCAGCATTTT.

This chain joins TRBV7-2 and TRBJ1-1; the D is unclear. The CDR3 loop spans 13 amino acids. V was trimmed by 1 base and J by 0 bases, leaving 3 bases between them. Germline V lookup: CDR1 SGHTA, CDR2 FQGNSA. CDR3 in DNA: TGTGCCAGCAGCTTAGTGCTGAACACTGAAGCTTTCTTT. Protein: CASSLVLNTEAFF. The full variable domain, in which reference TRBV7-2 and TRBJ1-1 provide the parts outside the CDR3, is GAGVSQSPSNKVTEKGKDVELRCDPISGHTALYWYRQSLGQGLEFLIYFQGNSAPDKSGLPSDRFSAERTGGSVSTLTIQRTQQEDSAVYLCASSLVLNTEAFFGQGTRLTVV.

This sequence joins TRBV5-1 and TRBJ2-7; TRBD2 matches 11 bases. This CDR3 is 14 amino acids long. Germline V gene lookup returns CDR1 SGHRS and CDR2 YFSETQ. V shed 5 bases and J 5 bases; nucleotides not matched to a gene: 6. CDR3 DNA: TGCGCCAGCAGAGCGACTAGCGGGGTCAACGAGCAGTACTTC. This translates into CASRATSGVNEQYF.

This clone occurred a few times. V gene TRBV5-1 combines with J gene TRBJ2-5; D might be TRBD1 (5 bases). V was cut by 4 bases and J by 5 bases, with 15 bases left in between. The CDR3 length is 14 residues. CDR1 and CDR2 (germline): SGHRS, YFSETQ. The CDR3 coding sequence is TGCGCCAGCAGCCCGAGCCAGGGATGGGAGACCCAGTACTTC. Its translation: CASSPSQGWETQYF.

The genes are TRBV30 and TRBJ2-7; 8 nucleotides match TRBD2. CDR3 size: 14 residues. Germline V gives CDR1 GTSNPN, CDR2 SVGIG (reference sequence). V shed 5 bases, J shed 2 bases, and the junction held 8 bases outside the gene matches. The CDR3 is CAWGSGRRTYEQYF. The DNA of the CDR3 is TGTGCCTGGGGAAGCGGGAGAAGGACCTACGAGCAGTACTTC.